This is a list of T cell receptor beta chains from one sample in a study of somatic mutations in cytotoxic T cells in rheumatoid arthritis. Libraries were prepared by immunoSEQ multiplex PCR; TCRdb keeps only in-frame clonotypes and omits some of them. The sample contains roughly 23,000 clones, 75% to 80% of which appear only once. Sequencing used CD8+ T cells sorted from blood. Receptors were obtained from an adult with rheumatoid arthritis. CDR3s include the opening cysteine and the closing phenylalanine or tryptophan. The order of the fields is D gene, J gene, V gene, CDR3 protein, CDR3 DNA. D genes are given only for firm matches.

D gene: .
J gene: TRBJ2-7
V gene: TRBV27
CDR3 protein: CASSLREGYEQYF
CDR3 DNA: TGTGCCAGCAGTTTAAGGGAAGGATACGAGCAGTACTTC

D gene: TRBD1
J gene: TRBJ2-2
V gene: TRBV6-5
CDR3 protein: CASGRQGATGELFF
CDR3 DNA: TGTGCCAGCGGCCGACAGGGGGCTACCGGGGAGCTGTTTTTT

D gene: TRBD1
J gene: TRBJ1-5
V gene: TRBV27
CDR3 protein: CASSIIQGRGNQPQHF
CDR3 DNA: TGTGCCAGCAGCATCATACAGGGGAGGGGCAATCAGCCCCAGCATTTT

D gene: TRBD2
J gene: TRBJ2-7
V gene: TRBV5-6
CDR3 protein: CASSQGTSGSRKEQYF
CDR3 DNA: TGTGCCAGCAGTCAAGGGACTAGCGGGAGTCGTAAAGAGCAGTACTTC

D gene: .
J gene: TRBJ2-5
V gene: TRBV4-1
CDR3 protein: CASSQEGGQETQYF
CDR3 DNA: TGCGCCAGCAGCCAAGAGGGCGGACAAGAGACCCAGTACTTC

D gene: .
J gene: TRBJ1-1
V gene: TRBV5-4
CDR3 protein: CASSHTLGMNTEAFF
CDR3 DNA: TGTGCCAGCAGCCATACTCTCGGGATGAACACTGAAGCTTTCTTT

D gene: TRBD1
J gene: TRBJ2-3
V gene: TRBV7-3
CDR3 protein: CASSRDRDEESTDTQYF
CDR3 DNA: TGTGCCAGCAGCAGGGACAGGGATGAGGAGAGCACAGATACGCAGTATTTT

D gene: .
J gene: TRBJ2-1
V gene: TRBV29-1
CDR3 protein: CSVESIESSYNEQFF
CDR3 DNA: TGCAGCGTTGAATCTATAGAGAGCTCCTACAATGAGCAGTTCTTC

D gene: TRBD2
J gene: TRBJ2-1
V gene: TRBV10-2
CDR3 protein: CASREPGLQNNEQFF
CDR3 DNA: TGCGCCAGCAGGGAACCGGGACTACAAAACAATGAGCAGTTCTTC

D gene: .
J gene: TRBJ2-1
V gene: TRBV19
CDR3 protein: CASSPGTKLTHEQFF
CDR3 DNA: TGTGCCAGTTCTCCCGGGACGAAACTTACCCATGAGCAGTTCTTC

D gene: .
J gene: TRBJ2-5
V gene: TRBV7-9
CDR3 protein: CANQILLQETQYF
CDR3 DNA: TGTGCCAACCAAATACTCCTCCAAGAGACCCAGTACTTC

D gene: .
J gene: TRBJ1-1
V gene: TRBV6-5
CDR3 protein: CASSYSSSSSTEAFF
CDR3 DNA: TGTGCCAGCAGTTACTCGAGTTCCAGTTCCACTGAAGCTTTCTTT

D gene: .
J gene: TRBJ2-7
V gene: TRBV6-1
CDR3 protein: CASSESYAQYF
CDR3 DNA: TGTGCCAGCAGTGAGAGTTACGCGCAGTACTTC

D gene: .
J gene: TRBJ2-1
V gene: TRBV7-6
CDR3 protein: CASSLTPQGNEQFF
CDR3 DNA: TGTGCCAGCAGCTTAACTCCACAGGGCAATGAGCAGTTCTTC

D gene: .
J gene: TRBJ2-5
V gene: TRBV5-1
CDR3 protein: CASSLAQEEEQYF
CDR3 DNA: TGCGCCAGCAGCTTGGCCCAAGAGGAGGAGCAGTACTTC

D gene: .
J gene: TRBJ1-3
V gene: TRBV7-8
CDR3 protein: CASSRGVGNTIYF
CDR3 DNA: TGTGCCAGCAGTCGGGGGGTTGGAAACACCATATATTTT

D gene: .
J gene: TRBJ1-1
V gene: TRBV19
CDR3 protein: CASSAGLMNTEAFF
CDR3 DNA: TGTGCCAGTAGTGCAGGGTTAATGAACACTGAAGCTTTCTTT

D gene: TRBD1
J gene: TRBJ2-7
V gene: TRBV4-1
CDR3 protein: CASSQEPPGQFFYEQYF
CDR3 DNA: TGCGCCAGCAGCCAAGAGCCTCCGGGACAGTTTTTCTACGAGCAGTACTTC

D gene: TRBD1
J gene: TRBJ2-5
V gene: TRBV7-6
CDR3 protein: CASSSDRAPSETQYF
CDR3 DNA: TGTGCCAGCAGCTCCGACAGGGCCCCATCCGAGACCCAGTACTTC

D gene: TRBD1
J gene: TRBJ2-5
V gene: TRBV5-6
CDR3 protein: CASSVTGGSGETQYF
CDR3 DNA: TGTGCCAGCAGCGTAACAGGGGGCTCGGGAGAGACCCAGTACTTC

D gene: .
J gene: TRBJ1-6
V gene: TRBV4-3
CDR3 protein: CASSQESEHRERFLHF
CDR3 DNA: TGCGCCAGCAGCCAAGAGTCGGAACACCGCGAAAGGTTCCTCCACTTT

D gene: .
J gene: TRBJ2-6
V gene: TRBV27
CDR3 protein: CASSLLTATGANVLTF
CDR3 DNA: TGTGCCAGCAGTTTATTGACCGCTACTGGGGCCAACGTCCTGACTTTC

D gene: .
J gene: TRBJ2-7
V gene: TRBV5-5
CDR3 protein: CASRRLGQGPYEQYF
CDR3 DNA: TGTGCCAGCAGGCGATTGGGGCAGGGCCCTTACGAGCAGTACTTC

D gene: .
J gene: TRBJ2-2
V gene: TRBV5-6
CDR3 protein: CASSLEFLARYAGELFF
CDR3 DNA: TGTGCCAGCAGCTTGGAATTCCTAGCGAGATACGCCGGGGAGCTGTTTTTT

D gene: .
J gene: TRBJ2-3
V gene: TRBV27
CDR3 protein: CASSLEGGYTDTQYF
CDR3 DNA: TGTGCCAGCAGTTTAGAGGGGGGATACACAGATACGCAGTATTTT

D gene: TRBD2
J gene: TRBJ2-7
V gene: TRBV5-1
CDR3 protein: CASSLSGVYEQYF
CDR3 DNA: TGCGCCAGCAGCTTGAGCGGGGTCTACGAGCAGTACTTC

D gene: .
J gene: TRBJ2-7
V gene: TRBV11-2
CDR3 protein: CASSLVSPYEQYF
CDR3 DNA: TGTGCCAGCAGCTTAGTTTCCCCCTACGAGCAGTACTTC

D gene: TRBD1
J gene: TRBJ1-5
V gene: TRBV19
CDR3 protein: CASSGQTGGDQPQHF
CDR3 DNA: TGTGCCAGTAGTGGCCAGACAGGGGGCGACCAGCCCCAGCATTTT

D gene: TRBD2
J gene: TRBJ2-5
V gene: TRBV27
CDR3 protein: CASSLQRGVGETQYF
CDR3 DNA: TGTGCCAGCAGTCTCCAGCGGGGGGTGGGGGAGACCCAGTACTTC

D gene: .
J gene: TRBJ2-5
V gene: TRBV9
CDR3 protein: CASSAWEVGETQYF
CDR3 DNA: TGTGCCAGCAGCGCCTGGGAGGTGGGGGAGACCCAGTACTTC

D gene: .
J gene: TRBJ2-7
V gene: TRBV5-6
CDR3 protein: CASSFRQSYEQYF
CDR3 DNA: TGTGCCAGCAGCTTTAGACAGTCCTACGAGCAGTACTTC

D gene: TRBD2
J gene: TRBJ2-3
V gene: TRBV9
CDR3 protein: CASSTGGGSTDTQYF
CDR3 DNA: TGTGCCAGCAGCACGGGCGGGGGGTCGACAGATACGCAGTATTTT

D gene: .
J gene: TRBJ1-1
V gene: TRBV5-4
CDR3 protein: CASSIGTTWGEAFF
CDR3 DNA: TGTGCCAGCAGCATAGGGACCACATGGGGTGAAGCTTTCTTT

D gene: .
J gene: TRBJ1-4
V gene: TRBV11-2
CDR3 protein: CASSLRSRNNEKLFF
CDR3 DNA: TGTGCCAGCAGCTTACGGAGTCGGAATAATGAAAAACTGTTTTTT

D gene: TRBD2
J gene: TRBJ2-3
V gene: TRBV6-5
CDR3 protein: CASSGLAGGKDTQYF
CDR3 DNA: TGTGCCAGCAGTGGGCTAGCGGGAGGGAAAGATACGCAGTATTTT

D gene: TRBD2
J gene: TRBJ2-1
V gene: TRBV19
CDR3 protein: CASSPGTSGYNEQFF
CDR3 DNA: TGTGCCAGTAGTCCGGGGACTAGCGGGTACAATGAGCAGTTCTTC

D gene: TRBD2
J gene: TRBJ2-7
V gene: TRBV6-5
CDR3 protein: CASTELAGGSEQYF
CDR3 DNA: TGTGCCAGCACCGAACTAGCGGGAGGTAGCGAGCAGTACTTC